These 6 T cell receptor beta chains were all obtained from the same sample, sequenced in a study of regulatory T cells in long-lasting Graves disease. Time point of the sample: persistent/refractory GD, antithyroid drugs over 5 years with positive TRAb. PBMC-extracted RNA yielded the TCR library. Library construction for TCR beta used iRepertoire HTBI primers and Arm-PCR of CDR3 regions. TCRdb re-derived calls from the multiplex PCR reads in MiXCR, one entry per CDR3 protein. The repertoire holds approximately 360,000 distinct CDR3 sequences, approximately 25% seen once, with approximately 27% in the top ten. This specimen consisted of peripheral blood mononuclear cells (PBMCs), obtained when the disease was refractory, from a patient treated with antithyroid drugs. Receptor source: a middle-aged woman with Graves disease.

This clonotype occurred once. It may be a read error: a sequence one base away is much more abundant. The chain uses TRBV28 and TRBJ2-7, with TRBD2 matching 11 bases. Germline loops: CDR1 MDHEN, CDR2 SYDVKM. The length of the CDR3 is 13 residues. The CDR3 spells CTSSLAGGSEQYF. CDR3 nucleotide sequence: TGTACCAGCAGTCTAGCGGGAGGTAGCGAGCAGTACTTC.

This sequence joins TRBV4-1 and TRBJ2-7, with 9 bases matching TRBD2. This CDR3 spans 15 amino acids. J lost 1 base, V lost 6 bases, and 7 bases had no gene match. Looked up from germline, CDR1 is MGHRA and CDR2 is YSYEKL. CDR3 protein: CASSSGSGSSYEQYF. The CDR3 bases are TGCGCCAGCAGTTCGGGTAGCGGGAGTTCCTACGAGCAGTACTTC.

CDR3 in DNA: TGTGCCAGCGGGGGACAGTCCTCCTACGAGCAGTTCTTC. Its translation is CASGGQSSYEQFF. The rearrangement joins TRBV7-8 to TRBJ2-1; 7 bases agree with TRBD1. Germline trimming cut 8 bases from V and 10 bases from J; bases unmatched to any gene: 11. Germline V gene data show CDR1 as SGHVS and CDR2 as FQNEAQ. The CDR3 runs 13 residues.

This clonotype appeared a few times. V is TRBV20-1 and J is TRBJ2-7, with D possibly being TRBD1 (5 bases). This CDR3 spans 10 amino acids. Germline V lookup: CDR1 DFQATT, CDR2 SNEGSKA (reference sequence). V lost 3 bases, J lost 6 bases, and 6 bases lay in between. In nucleotides, the CDR3 is TGCAGTGCTAGGGGGCTCGAGCAGTACTTC. Residues: CSARGLEQYF.

This clonotype showed up many times. This sequence joins TRBV2 and TRBJ1-2, with no clear D. This CDR3 contains 12 residues. V was trimmed by 6 bases and J by 4 bases, leaving 9 bases between them. CDR1 is SNHLY and CDR2 is FYNNEI in the germline V gene. DNA for the CDR3: TGTGCCAGCAGAGGACGGAGCTATGGCTACACCTTC. It is translated as CASRGRSYGYTF.

This clonotype was detected many times. The rearrangement joins TRBV6-9 to TRBJ2-7; D ambiguous. The CDR3 length is 11 residues. Germline V gives CDR1 MNHGY, CDR2 SVAAGI. V was clipped by 4 bases and J by 3 bases, with 4 bases between them. The CDR3 DNA follows: TGTGCCAGCAGTTCAGTCTACGAGCAGTACTTC. As protein: CASSSVYEQYF.